The clone carrying this T cell receptor (beta chain) occurred many times. What it binds is not known. The V and J ends lost 3 bases and 7 bases respectively, with 13 bases between them. The CDR3 length is 14 residues. This entry belongs to a study of CD8 T cells in ankylosing spondylitis. Study observations and caveats: It was reported that disease-linked clones were significantly enriched in matched ankylosing spondylitis synovial fluid.

Each CDR3 protein gets one entry after TCRdb re-called the 5' RACE reads with MiXCR. The sample contains under 400,000 distinct CDR3 sequences, roughly 12% of which appear only once. The TCR sequence derives from a female donor with ankylosing spondylitis or in good health (not recorded which). The sequenced sample consisted of blood, either unsorted or a sorted T cell fraction (not recorded which). The rearrangement joins TRBV12-3 or TRBV12-4 to TRBJ1-5; TRBD1 is a possible D gene (5 bases). CDR3 region: CASSLGGTGQPQHF. DNA of the CDR3: TGTGCCAGCAGTTTGGGAGGGACGGGGCAGCCCCAGCATTTT.